This TCR beta chain was recovered during a study of blood T cells in healthy people across ages. This clonotype has a handful of counts. The germline gives CDR1 SQVTM, CDR2 ANQGSEA. V lost 3 bases and J 0 bases, leaving 9 bases between the germline ends. The CDR3 runs 14 residues. A second PCR of about 6 to 12 cycles used a sample-barcoded 5' primer and a J-beta primer mix. TCRdb itself ran the 5' RACE reads through MiXCR, one entry per CDR3 protein. The data hold around 1,000,000 distinct CDR3 sequences, with 20% to 25% observed a single time. In addition, the sample was reused for a study of T cells of mothers and their children.

This chain uses TRBV29-1 with TRBJ2-1; D may match TRBD1 or TRBD2 (5 bases each). The clonotype was recovered from a girl aged 2-10 years in good health. Sequencing input: blood. This chain's CDR3 is CSVEGLASYNEQFF. In DNA, the CDR3 is TGCAGCGTTGAGGGGCTAGCCTCCTACAATGAGCAGTTCTTC.